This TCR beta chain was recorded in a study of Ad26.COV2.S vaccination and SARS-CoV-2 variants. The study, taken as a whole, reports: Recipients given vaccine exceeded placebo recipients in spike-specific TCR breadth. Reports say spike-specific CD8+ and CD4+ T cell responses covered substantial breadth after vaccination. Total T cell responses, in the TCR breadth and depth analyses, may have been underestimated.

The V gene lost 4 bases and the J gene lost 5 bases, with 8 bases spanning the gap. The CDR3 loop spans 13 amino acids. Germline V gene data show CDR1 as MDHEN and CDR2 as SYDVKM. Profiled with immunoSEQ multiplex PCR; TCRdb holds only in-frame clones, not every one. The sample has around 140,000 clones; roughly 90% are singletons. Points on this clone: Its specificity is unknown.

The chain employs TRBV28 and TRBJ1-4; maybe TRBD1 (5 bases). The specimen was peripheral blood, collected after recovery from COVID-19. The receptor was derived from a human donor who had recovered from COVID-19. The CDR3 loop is CASSSGMNEKLFF. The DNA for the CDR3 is TGTGCCAGCAGTTCAGGGATGAATGAAAAACTGTTTTTT.